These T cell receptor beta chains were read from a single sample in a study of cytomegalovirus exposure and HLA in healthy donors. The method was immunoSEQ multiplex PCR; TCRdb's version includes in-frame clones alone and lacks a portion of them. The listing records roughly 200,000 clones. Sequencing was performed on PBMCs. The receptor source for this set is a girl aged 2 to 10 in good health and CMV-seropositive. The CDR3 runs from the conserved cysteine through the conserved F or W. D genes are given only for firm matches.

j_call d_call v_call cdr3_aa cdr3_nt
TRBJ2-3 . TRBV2 CASSGQGSDTQYF TGTGCCAGCAGTGGCCAGGGCTCAGATACGCAGTATTTT
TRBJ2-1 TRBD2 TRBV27 CASGFLAESYNEQFF TGTGCCAGCGGTTTTCTAGCGGAGTCCTACAATGAGCAGTTCTTC
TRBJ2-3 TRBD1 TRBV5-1 CASSLSGGIDTQYF TGCGCCAGCAGCTTGTCAGGGGGCATAGATACGCAGTATTTT
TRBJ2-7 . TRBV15 CATSRDNFLARDYEQYF TGTGCCACCAGCAGAGACAACTTCCTTGCCAGGGACTACGAGCAGTACTTC
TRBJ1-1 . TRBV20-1 CSALPEAFF TGCAGTGCCCTACCCGAAGCTTTCTTT
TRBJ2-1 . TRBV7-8 CASSLPLNEQFF TGTGCCAGCAGCTTACCACTGAATGAGCAGTTCTTC
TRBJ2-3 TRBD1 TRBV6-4 CASSPGTGVGGTDTQYF TGTGCCAGCAGCCCCGGGACAGGGGTTGGGGGGACAGATACGCAGTATTTT
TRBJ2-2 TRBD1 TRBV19 CASRTGGTIRSGELFF TGTGCCAGTCGGACAGGGGGTACAATCAGGTCCGGGGAGCTGTTTTTT
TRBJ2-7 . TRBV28 CASSFRGYHEQYF TGTGCCAGCAGTTTTCGGGGGTACCACGAGCAGTACTTC
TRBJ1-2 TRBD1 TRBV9 CASSYQDRGGYTF TGTGCCAGCAGCTATCAAGACAGGGGTGGCTACACCTTC
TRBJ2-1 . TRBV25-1 CASSVHRSHEQFF TGTGCCAGCAGTGTGCACAGGTCCCATGAGCAGTTCTTC
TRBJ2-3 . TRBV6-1 CASSEVGGSASTDTQYF TGTGCCAGCAGTGAAGTCGGTGGCAGCGCGAGCACAGATACGCAGTATTTT
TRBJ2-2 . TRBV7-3 CASSLDTTRSGELFF TGTGCCAGCAGCCTCGACACGACACGATCCGGGGAGCTGTTTTTT
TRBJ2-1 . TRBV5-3 CARSPRGSREKRNEQFF TGTGCCAGAAGCCCGCGGGGAAGTCGGGAGAAGAGGAATGAGCAGTTCTTC
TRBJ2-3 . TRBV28 CASSFTKTGWGFPDTQYF TGTGCCAGCAGTTTCACGAAGACAGGCTGGGGGTTCCCAGATACGCAGTATTTT
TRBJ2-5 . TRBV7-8 CASSPRGRIDYQETQYF TGTGCCAGCAGCCCGCGAGGTCGGATAGATTACCAAGAGACCCAGTACTTC
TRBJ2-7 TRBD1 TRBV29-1 CSVGTGPYEQYF TGCAGCGTTGGGACAGGGCCCTACGAGCAGTACTTC
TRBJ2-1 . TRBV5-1 CASSLEGSGQFF TGCGCCAGCAGCTTGGAGGGGTCGGGGCAGTTCTTC
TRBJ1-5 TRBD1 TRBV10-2 CASSPGGSQPQHF TGCGCCAGCAGTCCAGGGGGCAGTCAGCCCCAGCATTTT
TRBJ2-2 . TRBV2 CASEVGAVNTGELFF TGTGCCAGCGAGGTTGGGGCAGTGAACACCGGGGAGCTGTTTTTT
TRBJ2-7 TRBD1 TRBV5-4 CASSQSGGASSKLGEQYF TGTGCCAGCAGCCAGTCAGGGGGCGCATCTTCGAAACTGGGCGAGCAGTACTTC
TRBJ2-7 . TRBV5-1 CASSAQGASYEQYF TGCGCCAGCAGCGCACAGGGTGCGTCTTACGAGCAGTACTTC
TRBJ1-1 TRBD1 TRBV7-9 CASSLAFPRGRRRNTEAFF TGTGCCAGCAGCTTAGCGTTTCCCAGGGGGCGGAGAAGGAACACTGAAGCTTTCTTT
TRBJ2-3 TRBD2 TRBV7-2 CASSPSGLGTDTQYF TGTGCCAGCAGCCCCAGCGGACTAGGCACAGATACGCAGTATTTT
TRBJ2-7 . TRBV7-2 CASSRNYEQYF TGTGCCAGCAGCCGGAACTACGAGCAGTACTTC
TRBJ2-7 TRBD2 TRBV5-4 CASSLGPLAGAAYEQYF TGTGCCAGCAGCTTGGGGCCTCTAGCGGGGGCGGCCTACGAGCAGTACTTC
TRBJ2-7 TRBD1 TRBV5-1 CASSLGTATYEQYF TGCGCCAGCAGCCTGGGGACAGCCACCTACGAGCAGTACTTC
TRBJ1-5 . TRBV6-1 CASSESLGGFGNQPQHF TGTGCCAGCAGTGAAAGCCTGGGGGGTTTTGGCAATCAGCCCCAGCATTTT
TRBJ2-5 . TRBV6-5 CASSSPGAGNQETQYF TGTGCCAGCAGTTCGCCGGGAGCCGGGAACCAAGAGACCCAGTACTTC
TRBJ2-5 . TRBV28 CASSKLGLRRETQYF TGTGCCAGCAGTAAATTGGGATTAAGGAGGGAGACCCAGTACTTC
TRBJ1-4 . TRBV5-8 CASSPQTASNEKLFF TGTGCCAGCAGCCCCCAGACAGCGTCTAATGAAAAACTGTTTTTT
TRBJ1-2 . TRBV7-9 CASSLVLRGHGYTF TGTGCCAGCAGCTTAGTACTCAGGGGACACGGCTACACCTTC
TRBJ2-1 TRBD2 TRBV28 CASSFRLREGRGEQFF TGTGCCAGCAGTTTTAGGTTGCGGGAGGGCCGAGGTGAGCAGTTCTTC
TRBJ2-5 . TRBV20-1 CSAPVGGTQYF TGCAGTGCCCCTGTCGGGGGGACCCAGTACTTC
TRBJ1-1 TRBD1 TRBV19 CASSPSTGGNTEAFF TGTGCCAGTAGCCCCTCGACAGGGGGGAACACTGAAGCTTTCTTT
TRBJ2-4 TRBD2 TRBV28 CASKRREGNIQYF TGTGCCAGCAAACGTAGGGAGGGGAACATTCAGTACTTC
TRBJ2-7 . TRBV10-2 CATRGHLTPEQYF TGCGCCACTAGGGGACACCTGACCCCCGAGCAGTACTTC
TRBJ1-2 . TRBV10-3 CAISEGGGPSYTF TGTGCCATCAGTGAGGGTGGAGGCCCCAGCTACACCTTC
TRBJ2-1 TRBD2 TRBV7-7 CASSLVGGENEQFF TGTGCCAGCAGCTTAGTGGGGGGGGAAAATGAGCAGTTCTTC
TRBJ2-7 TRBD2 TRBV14 CASSLRRQSLLGLEREANEQYF TGTGCCAGCAGCCTAAGAAGACAGAGTCTACTGGGACTGGAGCGGGAGGCCAACGAGCAGTACTTC
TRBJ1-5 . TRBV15 CATSSFPGQPQHF TGTGCCACCAGCAGCTTTCCAGGTCAGCCCCAGCATTTT
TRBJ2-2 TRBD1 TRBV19 CASSGDRGRYTGELFF TGTGCCAGTAGTGGGGACAGGGGGAGATACACCGGGGAGCTGTTTTTT
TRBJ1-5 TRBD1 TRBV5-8 CASSLQGSSSPNQPQHF TGTGCCAGCAGCTTACAGGGGAGCAGTAGCCCCAATCAGCCCCAGCATTTT
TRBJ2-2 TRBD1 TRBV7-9 CASSGTGTGELFF TGTGCCAGCAGCGGGACAGGCACCGGGGAGCTGTTTTTT
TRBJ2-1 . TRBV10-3 CAISGRREQFF TGTGCCATCAGTGGGAGGCGCGAGCAGTTCTTC
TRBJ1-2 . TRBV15 CATSPGDIYGYTF TGTGCCACCAGCCCTGGCGACATCTATGGCTACACCTTC
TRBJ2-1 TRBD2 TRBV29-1 CSVEDRVGTKNEQFF TGCAGCGTTGAAGATCGGGTCGGGACTAAGAATGAGCAGTTCTTC